The entry below gives a single T cell receptor beta chain sequence along with its context. The data are from a study of blood T cell repertoires in COVID-19. In the study overall: Whether acute or convalescent, the COVID-19 samples came from the United States, Italy and Spain. Sample material is recorded as cDNA or gDNA derived from T cells, B-cell-depleted T cells, or PBMCs.

The CDR3 extends over 16 amino acids. V lost 2 bases and J lost 5, with 15 bases in between. The germline gives CDR1 MNHEY, CDR2 SVGEGT. Authors' processing steps: Researchers report that nucleated cell counts were estimated from reference gene primer amplification. Only in-frame clones appear in the TCRdb table, and some are missing; sequencing was by immunoSEQ multiplex PCR. V, J and clone size reflect that table, while D and trimming were determined from the DNA. The sample has 250,000 or so clones; less than 90% are singletons. The V gene is TRBV6-2 or TRBV6-3, the J gene TRBJ2-2; weak D call: TRBD2 (5 bases). The TCR comes from a young man with active or convalescent COVID-19. The sequenced sample consisted of peripheral blood. The CDR3 DNA reads TGTGCCAGCAGTTACGACGGAGGAATCTCGACCGGGGAGCTGTTTTTT. Protein product: CASSYDGGISTGELFF.